Listed below are T cell receptor beta chains from one sample, sequenced in a study of control samples from healthy donors and cancer patients. Sequencing used immunoSEQ multiplex PCR; TCRdb keeps in-frame clones, though not all of them. In the table there are about 83,000 clones, 91% of which are singletons. Specimen: blood. Receptor source: a man aged 25-40 years in good health. CDR3s include the opening cysteine and the closing phenylalanine or tryptophan. A D gene is named only where the DNA matches it firmly. The size field is filled for only some rows; it gives once, few, many or a size class.

>TRBV4-2|TRBJ1-2|-|-
TGTGCCAGCAGCCAGGGGGTTTTGGGCTACACCTTC
CASSQGVLGYTF
>TRBV7-9|TRBJ1-6|-|TRBD1
TGTGCCAGCAGCCCGGGACAGTCAAATTCACCCCTCCACTTT
CASSPGQSNSPLHF
>TRBV5-1|TRBJ2-1|-|TRBD1
TGCGCCAGCAGCTTGGAGACAGGGGCTGGAGGTGAGCAGTTCTTC
CASSLETGAGGEQFF
>TRBV4-3|TRBJ1-2|few|-
TGCGCCAGCAGCTCTGGACGAGGGCCGTATGGCTACACCTTC
CASSSGRGPYGYTF
>TRBV25-1|TRBJ1-5|-|-
TGTGCCAGCGCGGCGGGGGCGAGTAGCAATCAGCCCCAGCATTTT
CASAAGASSNQPQHF
>TRBV5-6|TRBJ2-7|-|TRBD1
TGTGCCAGCAGCCCTCGCCCGGACAGGCGCTCCTACGAGCAGTACTTC
CASSPRPDRRSYEQYF
>TRBV2|TRBJ1-3|few|-
TGTGCCAGCTCGCCCTTACAGTCTGGAAACACCATATATTTT
CASSPLQSGNTIYF
>TRBV19|TRBJ1-1|-|-
TGTGCCAGTAGTATAGGCAGTGGAGCTGGCACTGAAGCTTTCTTT
CASSIGSGAGTEAFF
>TRBV27|TRBJ1-6|-|-
TGTGCCAGCAGTTTTTTGGGCAGGGAAGATAATTCACCCCTCCACTTT
CASSFLGREDNSPLHF
>TRBV25-1|TRBJ1-1|few|-
TGTGCCAGCAGAGACTTAAGGAACACTGAAGCTTTCTTT
CASRDLRNTEAFF
>TRBV7-2|TRBJ2-7|-|TRBD2
TGTGCCAGCAGCCCGAAAGGGGGACTAGCGTCCTACGAGCAGTACTTC
CASSPKGGLASYEQYF
>TRBV4-1|TRBJ2-5|-|-
TGCGCCAGCAGCCAAGACATCGGAGTAGTTAAAGAGACCCAGTACTTC
CASSQDIGVVKETQYF
>TRBV12-3/TRBV12-4|TRBJ2-7|-|-
TGTGCCAGCATCTTGGGGGGTACCTACGAGCAGTACTTC
CASILGGTYEQYF
>TRBV7-7|TRBJ2-2|-|-
TGTGCTAGCAGCTTAGCGGCAGGGGCGAACACCGGGGAGCTGTTTTTT
CASSLAAGANTGELFF
>TRBV9|TRBJ2-3|-|TRBD2
TGTGCCAGCAGCCAGACTAGCGGGGGGGTAAATACGCAGTATTTT
CASSQTSGGVNTQYF
>TRBV28|TRBJ2-7|-|-
TGTGCCAGCAGAACGGTCTACGAGCAGTACTTC
CASRTVYEQYF
>TRBV10-1|TRBJ2-4|-|-
TGCGCCAGCAGTGAGGTGGGAGTAGCCAAAAACATTCAGTACTTC
CASSEVGVAKNIQYF
>TRBV7-2|TRBJ2-2|-|-
TGTGCCAGCAGCTTAGTAGGGGGCACCGGGGAGCTGTTTTTT
CASSLVGGTGELFF
>TRBV12-3/TRBV12-4|TRBJ2-3|-|-
TGTGCCAGCAGTTCCCTCTACACGGATACGCAGTATTTT
CASSSLYTDTQYF
>TRBV15|TRBJ2-2|-|-
TGTGCCACCAGCAGGAACACCGGGGAGCTGTTTTTT
CATSRNTGELFF
>TRBV28|TRBJ1-3|-|-
TGTGCCAGCAGTCTCCCTGGGGGATCTGGAAACACCATATATTTT
CASSLPGGSGNTIYF
>TRBV6-5|TRBJ1-5|-|TRBD1
TGTGCCAGCAGTCCAGGGGGGTATAGCAATCAGCCCCAGCATTTT
CASSPGGYSNQPQHF
>TRBV7-9|TRBJ1-5|-|-
TGTGCCAGCAGCTTAGGAGTAAATCAGCCCCAGCATTTT
CASSLGVNQPQHF
>TRBV10-3|TRBJ1-5|-|-
TGTGCCATCAGCAGGGGTGGGGACAATCAGCCCCAGCATTTT
CAISRGGDNQPQHF
>TRBV24-1|TRBJ2-3|-|TRBD2
TGTGCCACCAGTGACCCTTGGACTAGCGGGGACCCAGATACGCAGTATTTT
CATSDPWTSGDPDTQYF
>TRBV3-1/TRBV3-2|TRBJ2-4|-|-
TGTGCCAGCAGCCAAGGGGGGCCTAACATTCAGTACTTC
CASSQGGPNIQYF
>TRBV18|TRBJ2-7|-|TRBD2
TGTGCCAGCTCACCACCGGGAGGGCCCTACGAGCAGTACTTC
CASSPPGGPYEQYF
>TRBV30|TRBJ1-3|few|TRBD1
TGTGCCTGGAGTGTACAGTACAGGGGATCTGGAAACACCATATATTTT
CAWSVQYRGSGNTIYF
>TRBV4-1|TRBJ2-7|-|TRBD2
TGCGCCAGCAGCCAAGGTGTGGGGGGGTACGAGCAGTACTTC
CASSQGVGGYEQYF
>TRBV7-2|TRBJ1-1|-|-
TGTGCCAGCAGCCCCCGAAGGGGACAAAGAACTGAAGCTTTCTTT
CASSPRRGQRTEAFF
>TRBV7-3|TRBJ2-5|once|-
TGTGCCAGCAGCTCCGTTGGGGGGACCCAGTACTTC
CASSSVGGTQYF
>TRBV10-3|TRBJ2-1|-|-
TGTGCCATCAGTGAGTCGGTGAATGAGCAGTTCTTC
CAISESVNEQFF
>TRBV18|TRBJ2-7|-|-
TGTGCCAGCTCACCGCCGGCAGGGTACTACGAGCAGTACTTC
CASSPPAGYYEQYF
>TRBV27|TRBJ1-5|-|TRBD1
TGTGCCAGCAGTTTCTCCGGGACAGGGGACAGCAATCAGCCCCAGCATTTT
CASSFSGTGDSNQPQHF
>TRBV9|TRBJ2-3|-|TRBD2
TGTGCCAGCAGTGATTTAAGCGGGAGCAACACAGATACGCAGTATTTT
CASSDLSGSNTDTQYF
>TRBV12-3/TRBV12-4|TRBJ1-3|few|TRBD1
TGTGCCAGCAGTCCCACAGGGGGATACACCATATATTTT
CASSPTGGYTIYF
>TRBV5-6|TRBJ2-3|-|-
TGTGCCAGCAGCTTGGGCGCCAGGACTAGCACAGATACGCAGTATTTT
CASSLGARTSTDTQYF
>TRBV2|TRBJ2-7|-|TRBD1
TGTGCCAGCAAGGGACAGGGCGGCGAGCAGTACTTC
CASKGQGGEQYF
>TRBV7-9|TRBJ1-5|-|-
TGTGCCAGCAGCCCAATGTGGGGCGAACCCCAGCATTTT
CASSPMWGEPQHF
>TRBV6-5|TRBJ1-6|-|-
TGTGCCAGCAGTTACTCCTCCTGGGGGGATAATTCACCCCTCCACTTT
CASSYSSWGDNSPLHF
>TRBV2|TRBJ1-2|-|-
TGTGCCAGCGGCCGCCTTAACTATGGCTACACCTTC
CASGRLNYGYTF
>TRBV13|TRBJ1-6|-|-
TGTGCCAGCAGCTCCAGGAACCTCCCTTTAAATTCACCCCTCCACTTT
CASSSRNLPLNSPLHF
>TRBV4-1|TRBJ1-2|-|-
TGCGCCAGCAGCCAAGATGTTAGGGGCACCCACTATGGCTACACCTTC
CASSQDVRGTHYGYTF
>TRBV2|TRBJ2-3|-|TRBD1
TGTGCCAGCACCAAAGGGGCAGGGGGTGCAGATACGCAGTATTTT
CASTKGAGGADTQYF
>TRBV10-1|TRBJ2-3|-|TRBD2
TGCGCCAGCAGTGATGGGGCTAGCGGGAGCTCAGATACGCAGTATTTT
CASSDGASGSSDTQYF
>TRBV30|TRBJ2-2|once|-
TGTGCCTGGATATGGGGAGGTAGCGGCCCCGCGAACACCGGGGAGCTGTTTTTT
CAWIWGGSGPANTGELFF
>TRBV9|TRBJ1-3|-|-
TGTGCCAGCAGCGTAGTGGGGGCTAGTGGAAACACCATATATTTT
CASSVVGASGNTIYF
>TRBV4-1|TRBJ2-1|-|-
TGCGCCAGCAGCCAAGCCAATGAGCAGTTCTTC
CASSQANEQFF
>TRBV9|TRBJ2-1|-|TRBD2
TGTGCCAGCAGCGACGCGGCTGGGGAGGGTTCCTACAATGAGCAGTTCTTC
CASSDAAGEGSYNEQFF
>TRBV12-3/TRBV12-4|TRBJ1-3|once|-
TGTGCCAGCAGTTTACTGGCTGGAAACACCATATATTTT
CASSLLAGNTIYF
>TRBV30|TRBJ1-3|-|-
TGTGCCTGGGATTACTCTGGAAACACCATATATTTT
CAWDYSGNTIYF
>TRBV30|TRBJ2-3|-|-
TGTGCCTGGACTACGGACTCCACAGATACGCAGTATTTT
CAWTTDSTDTQYF
>TRBV4-2|TRBJ2-5|-|TRBD2
TGTGCCAGCAGCCACGGGACTAGCGGGGGGACTGTAGGTGAGACCCAGTACTTC
CASSHGTSGGTVGETQYF
>TRBV4-1|TRBJ2-1|few|TRBD1
TGCGCCAGCAGCCAAGATACAGGGGATGAGCAGTTCTTC
CASSQDTGDEQFF
>TRBV5-1|TRBJ2-1|-|-
TGCGCCAGCAGCCTAATTACGGGTTCGACCTACAATGAGCAGTTCTTC
CASSLITGSTYNEQFF
>TRBV30|TRBJ2-2|-|-
TGTGCCTGGAGTGTATCCACCGGGGAGCTGTTTTTT
CAWSVSTGELFF
>TRBV15|TRBJ1-4|-|-
TGTGCCACCAGCAGAGATTTGGGGCCAGGGGCTAATGAAAAACTGTTTTTT
CATSRDLGPGANEKLFF
>TRBV11-2|TRBJ2-1|-|-
TGTGCCAGCAGCTTGCGATACACCGGGTACAATGAGCAGTTCTTC
CASSLRYTGYNEQFF
>TRBV2|TRBJ1-2|-|TRBD1
TGTGCCAGCAGCCCGGGACAGGGGAGCTATGGCTACACCTTC
CASSPGQGSYGYTF
>TRBV19|TRBJ1-4|-|-
TGTGCCAGCCACAGGGACGTCGGAGAAAAACTGTTTTTT
CASHRDVGEKLFF